This TCR beta chain was observed in a study of blood T cell repertoires in COVID-19. Study-wide background: The United States, Italy and Spain provided the acute and convalescent COVID-19 samples.

Original methodology: Amplifying reference gene primers gave estimates of nucleated cell counts. The method was immunoSEQ multiplex PCR; TCRdb's version includes in-frame clones alone and lacks a portion of them. V and J calls and clone size are copied from that table; D and trimming were computed from the DNA. The table has approximately 150,000 clones, 80% to 90% seen once. Sequencing was carried out using peripheral blood. The clonotype was recovered from a woman in her seventies with acute or convalescent COVID-19.

The CDR3 spells CASSSPQGNYGYTF. CDR3 coding DNA: TGTGCCAGCAGCAGTCCACAGGGAAACTATGGCTACACCTTC. J is TRBJ1-2 and V is TRBV6-5; weak D call: TRBD1 (6 bases). Germline-derived CDR1 and CDR2 are MNHEY and SVGAGI. The length of the CDR3 is 14 residues. The germline V and J ends were trimmed by 6 bases and 2 bases, with 13 bases remaining between them.